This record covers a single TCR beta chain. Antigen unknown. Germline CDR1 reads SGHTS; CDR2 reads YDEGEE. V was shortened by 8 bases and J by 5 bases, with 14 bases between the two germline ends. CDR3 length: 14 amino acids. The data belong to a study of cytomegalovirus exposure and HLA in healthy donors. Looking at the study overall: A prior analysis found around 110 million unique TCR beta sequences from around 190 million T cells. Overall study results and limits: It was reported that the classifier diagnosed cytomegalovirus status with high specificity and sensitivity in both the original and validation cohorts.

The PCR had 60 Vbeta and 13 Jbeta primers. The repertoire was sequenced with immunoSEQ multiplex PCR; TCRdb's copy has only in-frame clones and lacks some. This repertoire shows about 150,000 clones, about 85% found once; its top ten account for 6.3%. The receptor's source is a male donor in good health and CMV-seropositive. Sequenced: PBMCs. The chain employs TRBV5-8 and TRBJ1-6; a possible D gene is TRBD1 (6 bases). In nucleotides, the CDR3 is TGTGCCAGAAACAGGGTGACAGATAATTCACCCCTCCACTTT. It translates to CARNRVTDNSPLHF.